The 12 T cell receptor beta chains given below trace back to one sample, sequenced in a study of shared clonotypes between healthy human individuals. Clones were sequenced by immunoSEQ multiplex PCR, and TCRdb holds only the in-frame ones, with some missing. The sample consists of some 1,600,000 clones, approximately 98% of them appearing once. Input material: naive CD4+ T cells sorted from blood. This sample's subset: CD45RA+ positively selected. The receptors come from a man between 25 and 39 years old in good health.

The rearrangement uses TRBV9 and TRBJ1-2, with 8 bases lining up with TRBD1. This CDR3 has 13 residues. CDR1 is SGDLS and CDR2 is YYNGEE in the germline V gene. The ends lost 7 bases at V and 4 bases at J; junction bases unmatched: 6. CDR3: CASGDDRGYGYTF. CDR3 DNA: TGTGCCAGCGGCGACGACAGGGGCTATGGCTACACCTTC.

CDR3 nucleotides: TGTGCCTGGAGTAACTCCCCCGTTGGATCCAATGAGCAGTTCTTC. This encodes CAWSNSPVGSNEQFF. The chain couples TRBV30 to TRBJ2-1; D remains ambiguous. The CDR3 contains 15 residues. V gave up 2 bases and J gave up 6 bases, with 17 bases separating them. The germline V gene has CDR1 GTSNPN and CDR2 SVGIG (reference sequence).

This chain links TRBV7-6 with TRBJ2-5, with a tentative D call TRBD1 (6 bases). Germline assignment: CDR1 SGHVS and CDR2 FNYEAQ. The CDR3 runs to 14 residues. Trimming took 5 bases from V and 7 from J, leaving 17 bases between them. CDR3: CASSHPSGVRTQYF. CDR3 coding DNA: TGTGCCAGCAGCCACCCTTCAGGGGTGAGGACCCAGTACTTC.

This chain links TRBV7-8 with TRBJ2-7; no clear D. V was trimmed by 4 bases and J by 3 bases, leaving 4 bases between them. Germline V CDR1 and CDR2: SGHVS, FQNEAQ. CDR3 length: 11 residues. CDR3 sequence reads: CASSWGYEQYF. CDR3 coding DNA: TGTGCCAGCAGCTGGGGCTACGAGCAGTACTTC.

With regard to this clone: Different DNA sequences within this sample yield the same CDR3. This chain links TRBV6-5 with TRBJ2-3; D is uncertain. Germline V gene lookup returns CDR1 MNHEY and CDR2 SVGAGI. The CDR3 sequence is 13 residues long. Trimming left V 6 bases short and J 2 bases short, with 9 bases between. The DNA of the CDR3 is TGTGCCAGCAGGAGAGACACCACAGATACGCAGTATTTT. Protein sequence: CASRRDTTDTQYF.

This chain connects TRBV4-2 to TRBJ2-7; 10 bases are a match to TRBD2. Germline CDR1 reads LGHNA; CDR2 reads YNFKEQ. The CDR3 sequence is 15 residues long. Trimming took 1 base from V and 3 from J; bases not matched to a gene: 3. CDR3 DNA: TGTGCCAGCAGCCAAGGAAAGCGGGAGGGCTACGAGCAGTACTTC. Protein product: CASSQGKREGYEQYF.

The chain links TRBV7-5 to TRBJ2-7; the DNA was not used to check the table's D call, TRBD2. TRBV7-5 is a documented pseudogene. CDR3 size: 16 residues. CDR3 loop: CVRRHRWASVSYEQYF. CDR3 DNA: TGTGTCAGAAGACATCGTTGGGCTAGCGTGAGTTACGAGCAGTACTTC.

For this clone: This CDR3 is also generated by other DNA sequences in the sample. The V call is TRBV9, the J call TRBJ1-4; tentative D call: TRBD1 (6 bases). This CDR3 comprises 16 residues. Trimming removed 3 bases at V and 0 bases at J, with 12 bases between. Germline V gene data show CDR1 as SGDLS and CDR2 as YYNGEE. CDR3 amino acids: CASSAGAPATNEKLFF. The CDR3 DNA follows: TGTGCCAGCAGCGCGGGGGCACCCGCAACTAATGAAAAACTGTTTTTT. The full variable domain, in which reference TRBV9 and TRBJ1-4 provide the parts outside the CDR3, is DSGVTQTPKHLITATGQRVTLRCSPRSGDLSVYWYQQSLDQGLQFLIQYYNGEERAKGNILERFSAQQFPDLHSELNLSSLELGDSALYFCASSAGAPATNEKLFFGSGTQLSVL.

This clone was observed a single time. The chain carries TRBV10-3 and TRBJ2-7, with a possible D match to TRBD2 (6 bases). Germline V lookup: CDR1 ENHRY, CDR2 SYGVKD. Trimming cost V 4 bases and J 7 bases, with 11 bases left between them. This CDR3 spans 12 amino acids. The CDR3 region is CAISAGAFEQYF. The CDR3 DNA is TGTGCCATCAGTGCGGGAGCATTTGAGCAGTACTTC.

The V call is TRBV5-4, the J call TRBJ2-4, with 8 positions matching TRBD1. Germline values: CDR1 SGHNT, CDR2 YYREEE (reference sequence). Unmatched junction bases numbered 9, after V lost 4 bases and J lost 0 bases. The CDR3 sequence is 17 residues long. The CDR3 reads CASSPGTGVLAKNIQYF. DNA of the CDR3: TGTGCCAGCAGCCCCGGGACAGGCGTGCTAGCCAAAAACATTCAGTACTTC.

This clone was recorded only once. The rearrangement uses TRBV9 and TRBJ2-1; TRBD2 matches 11 bases. Trimming cost V 4 bases and J 3 bases; bases outside gene matches: 3. The CDR3 consists of 15 residues. Germline CDR1 and CDR2: SGDLS and YYNGEE. CDR3 sequence (DNA): TGTGCCAGCAGCTACGGACTAGCGGGCTACAATGAGCAGTTCTTC. Its protein is CASSYGLAGYNEQFF.

This chain joins TRBV4-1 and TRBJ2-5; D is unresolved. The germline V gene has CDR1 MGHRA and CDR2 YSYEKL. The CDR3 sequence is 14 residues long. V was clipped by 0 bases and J by 2 bases, with 7 bases between them. The CDR3 DNA sequence: TGCGCCAGCAGCCAAGATCCCAGTCAAGAGACCCAGTACTTC. This gives the protein CASSQDPSQETQYF.